This T cell receptor (beta chain) was obtained from a study of spatial heterogeneity in lung cancer. Study in general: Consistent detection of more beta-chain than alpha-chain sequences was observed. Raw sequencing reads included, on average, more than eight appearances of each unique TCR and UMI combination.

Time point denoted: sample taken at primary tumor resection. Unsorted whole RNA samples from tumor, nontumor lung or frozen PBMC were sequenced. Donation came from over 60 patients with untreated early-stage non-small cell lung cancer. TCR cDNA molecules each had a unique molecular identifier. One entry per CDR3 protein results from TCRdb running MiXCR on the 5' RACE reads. Seen here are about 23,000 distinct CDR3 sequences, approximately 5% observed once, and the top ten hold about 5.5%. This clonotype was found many times. In germline, CDR1 is SGHRS, CDR2 YFSETQ. The CDR3 runs to 14 residues. V lost 1 base to trimming and J lost 0 bases, with 8 bases between them.

The sample in question was PBMCs, obtained at surgery. This clonotype originated in a male donor with early-stage non-small cell lung cancer. The J gene is TRBJ2-7, the V gene TRBV5-1; unclear D gene. The chain's CDR3 is CASSLLPISYEQYF. CDR3 nucleotide sequence: TGCGCCAGCAGCTTGCTCCCTATCTCCTACGAGCAGTACTTC.